This T cell receptor (beta chain) was captured by sequencing in a study of blood T cell repertoires in COVID-19. Study-wide context: PBMCs, B-cell-depleted T cells, or T cells were the source of the cDNA or gDNA that made up the material.

This clone was detected only once. J lost 7 bases, V lost 6 bases, and 8 bases had no gene match. From germline, CDR1 is MNHEY and CDR2 SVGAGI. The CDR3 contains 14 residues. Method: immunoSEQ multiplex PCR; TCRdb's copy keeps in-frame clones and lacks some. The table has 100,000 or so clones, approximately 89% seen once; the top ten hold about 20%. Source material: peripheral blood. This sequence joins TRBV6-5 and TRBJ1-4; 7 bases match TRBD1. This clonotype originated in a human donor in a cohort sampled during active COVID-19. The CDR3 DNA is TGTGCCAGCAGCCGGGACAGCAACGGTGAAAAACTGTTTTTT. This translates into CASSRDSNGEKLFF.